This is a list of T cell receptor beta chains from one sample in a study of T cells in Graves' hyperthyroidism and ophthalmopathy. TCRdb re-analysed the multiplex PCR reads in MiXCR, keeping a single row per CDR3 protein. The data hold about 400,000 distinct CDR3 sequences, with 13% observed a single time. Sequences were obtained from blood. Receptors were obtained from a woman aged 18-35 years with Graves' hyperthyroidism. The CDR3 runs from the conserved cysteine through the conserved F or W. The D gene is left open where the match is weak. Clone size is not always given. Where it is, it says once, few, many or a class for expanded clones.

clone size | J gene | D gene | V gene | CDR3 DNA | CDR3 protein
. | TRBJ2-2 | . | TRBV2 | TGTGCCAGCACCGAGGAGGGCTACACCGGGGAGCTGTTTTTT | CASTEEGYTGELFF
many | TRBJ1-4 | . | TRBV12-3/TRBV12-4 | TGTGCCAGCAGTTCGGGAGGACAGCTTAATGAAAAACTGTTTTTT | CASSSGGQLNEKLFF
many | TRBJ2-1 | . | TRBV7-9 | TGTGCCAGCAGCTTAGGATCAGCGGGCGTACTCGAGCAGTTCTTC | CASSLGSAGVLEQFF
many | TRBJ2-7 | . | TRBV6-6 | TGTGCCAGCAGTTACTCTTCGACGGGACTCTACGAGCAGTACTTC | CASSYSSTGLYEQYF
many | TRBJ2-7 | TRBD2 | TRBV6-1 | TGTGCCAGCAGCCCTCTAGCGGCCGGCCTATCCGAGCAGTACTTC | CASSPLAAGLSEQYF
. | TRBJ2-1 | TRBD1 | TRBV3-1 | TGTGCCAGCAGACAGGGGAGCTCCTACAATGAGCAGTTCTTC | CASRQGSSYNEQFF
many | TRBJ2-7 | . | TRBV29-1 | TGCAGCGCCTCTTTCCCCTGGGCTGGGGAGCAGTACTTC | CSASFPWAGEQYF
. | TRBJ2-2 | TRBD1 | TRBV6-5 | TGTGCCAGCAGTTCCGGGACAGGGGGGCACGGGGAGCTGTTTTTT | CASSSGTGGHGELFF
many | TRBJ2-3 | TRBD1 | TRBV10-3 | TGTGCCATCACTGCCGGGACAGGGAGGGGTATGGATACGCAGTATTTT | CAITAGTGRGMDTQYF
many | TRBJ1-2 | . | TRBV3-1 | TGTGCCAGCAGCCCACTAATAGGGGCCTATGGCTACACCTTC | CASSPLIGAYGYTF
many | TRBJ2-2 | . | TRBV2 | TGTGCCAGCAATTACAAGGGTGACACCGAGGAGCTGTTTTTT | CASNYKGDTEELFF
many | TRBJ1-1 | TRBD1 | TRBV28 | TGTGCCAGCAGGGAGGGACAGGGGATAACTGAAGCTTTCTTT | CASREGQGITEAFF
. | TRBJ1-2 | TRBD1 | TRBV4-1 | TGCGCCAGCAGCTCACAGGGGGAGGATGGCTACACCTTC | CASSSQGEDGYTF
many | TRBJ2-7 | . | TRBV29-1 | TGCAGCGTTGGTAGTTTTCAGGAGCCCTCCTACGAGCAGTACTTC | CSVGSFQEPSYEQYF
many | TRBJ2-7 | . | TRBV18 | TGTGCCAGCTCACCAGAGGCGGTCGCAGATCACGAGCAGTACTTC | CASSPEAVADHEQYF
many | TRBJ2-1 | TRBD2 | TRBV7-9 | TGTGCCAGCAGCCCCGGGACTAGCGGGGGAAGCTCCTACAATGAGCAGTTCTTC | CASSPGTSGGSSYNEQFF
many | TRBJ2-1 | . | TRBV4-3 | TGCGCCAGCAGCCAAGACAGAGTTTCCTACAATGAGCAGTTCTTC | CASSQDRVSYNEQFF
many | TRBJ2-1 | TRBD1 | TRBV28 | TGTGCCAGCTTCCCGGGACAGGGGTACAATGAGCAGTTCTTC | CASFPGQGYNEQFF
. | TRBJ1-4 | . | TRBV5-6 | TGTGCCAGCAGTCAGGAGGAAGGACTCGGAGAAAAACTGTTTTTT | CASSQEEGLGEKLFF
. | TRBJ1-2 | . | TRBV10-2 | TGCGCCAGCAGTGATCTGGTAGGGTACGGCTACACCTTC | CASSDLVGYGYTF
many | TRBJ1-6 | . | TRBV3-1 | TGTGCCAGCAGCCAAGATCACGGGAATTCACCCCTCCACTTT | CASSQDHGNSPLHF
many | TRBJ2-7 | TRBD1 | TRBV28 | TGTGCCAGCGGACCGGGACAGGGGGCAAACGAGCAGTACTTC | CASGPGQGANEQYF
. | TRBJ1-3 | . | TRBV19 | TGTGCCAGTAGCCAGAGAGGGTTGCCTGGAAACACCATATATTTT | CASSQRGLPGNTIYF
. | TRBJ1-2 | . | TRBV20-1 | TGCAGTGCTAGAGATAGGGGGAAGGGGGGCCCTAACTATGGCTACACCTTC | CSARDRGKGGPNYGYTF
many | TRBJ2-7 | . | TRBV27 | TGTGCCAGCAGTTTGTCGGGGTCCTACGAGCAGTACTTC | CASSLSGSYEQYF
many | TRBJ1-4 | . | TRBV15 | TGTGCCACCAGCAGAGGTTCTGGGTGGCAGGCCGGTCGGAGTGAAAAACTGTTTTTT | CATSRGSGWQAGRSEKLFF
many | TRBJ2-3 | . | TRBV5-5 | TGTGCCAGCAGCTTGGACCCAGGGCGCGCAGATACGCAGTATTTT | CASSLDPGRADTQYF
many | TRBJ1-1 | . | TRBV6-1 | TGTGCCAGCAGAAGTTTAGGACGGCCTGAAGCTTTCTTT | CASRSLGRPEAFF
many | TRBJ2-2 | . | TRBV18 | TGTGCCAGCTCAGAGGGACTCCACACCGGGGAGCTGTTTTTT | CASSEGLHTGELFF
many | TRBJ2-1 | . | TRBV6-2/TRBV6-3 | TGTGCCAGCAGTTACCCGTCCAAGGGTGAGCAGTTCTTC | CASSYPSKGEQFF
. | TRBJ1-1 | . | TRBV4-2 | TGTGCCAGCAGCCAAGATCAGTCGGACGTTAGAAAAGCTTTCTTT | CASSQDQSDVRKAFF
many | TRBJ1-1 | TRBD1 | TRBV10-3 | TGTGCCACCCGGGACAGGGGCCCTGAAGCTTTCTTT | CATRDRGPEAFF
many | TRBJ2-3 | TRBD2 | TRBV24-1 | TGTGCCACCAGTCGGACGTCTAGCGGGGGGGAGCACACAGATACGCAGTATTTT | CATSRTSSGGEHTDTQYF
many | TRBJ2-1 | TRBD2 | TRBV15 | TGTGCCACCAGCAGAGCTCTAGCGGGACTGGTCCGGTCCCGGGATGAGCAGTTCTTC | CATSRALAGLVRSRDEQFF
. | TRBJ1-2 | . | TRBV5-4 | TGTGCCAGCAGCTTGGACCCTCAGAGGGGTCTAAACTATGGCTACACCTTC | CASSLDPQRGLNYGYTF
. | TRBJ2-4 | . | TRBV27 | TGTGCCAGCAGTTTAGGAGGGGTGGGAAACATTCAGTACTTC | CASSLGGVGNIQYF
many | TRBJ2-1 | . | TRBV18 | TGTGCCAGCTCACCACCGAGTCCAGCGAGCGATGAGCAGTTCTTC | CASSPPSPASDEQFF
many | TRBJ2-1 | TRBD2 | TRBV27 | TGTGCCAGCAGTTTATGGCTAGCGGACTACAATGAGCAGTTCTTC | CASSLWLADYNEQFF
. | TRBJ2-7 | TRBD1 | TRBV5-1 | TGCGCCAGCAGCTTGAACGGACAGGGGAATGGCGAGCAGTACTTC | CASSLNGQGNGEQYF
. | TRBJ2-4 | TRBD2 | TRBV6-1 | TGTGCCAGCAGCCCCCCCTCCGGGGGGGAGGGCATTCAGTACTTC | CASSPPSGGEGIQYF
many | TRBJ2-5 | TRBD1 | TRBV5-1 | TGCGCCAGCAGACTGGACAGGGTCGAGACCCAGTACTTC | CASRLDRVETQYF
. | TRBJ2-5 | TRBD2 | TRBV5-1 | TGCGCCAGCAGGGGAACTAGCGGGAGGTCTGTAGAGACCCAGTACTTC | CASRGTSGRSVETQYF
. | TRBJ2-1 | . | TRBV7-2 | TGTGCCAGCAGCTTAGCAGGGAGGAATGAGCAGTTCTTC | CASSLAGRNEQFF
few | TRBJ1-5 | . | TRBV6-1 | TGTGCCAGCATTTCCCCAGTTACCGACCAGCCCCAGCATTTT | CASISPVTDQPQHF
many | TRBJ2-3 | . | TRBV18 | TGTGCCAGCTCACCCCAGGTCACAGATACGCAGTATTTT | CASSPQVTDTQYF
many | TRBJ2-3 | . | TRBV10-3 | TGTGCCATCAGTGACGGCACAGATACGCAGTATTTT | CAISDGTDTQYF
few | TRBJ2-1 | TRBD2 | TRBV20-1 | TGCAGTGCTCCCAAACTAGCGGGGGTCTACAATGAGCAGTTCTTC | CSAPKLAGVYNEQFF
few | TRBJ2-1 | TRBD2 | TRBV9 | TGTGCCAGCAGTCCTAGCGGGAGGGATGGGGGGGAGGGCAATGAGCAGTTCTTC | CASSPSGRDGGEGNEQFF
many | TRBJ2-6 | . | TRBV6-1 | TGTGCCACCCAGGGTGGGGCCAACGTCCTGACTTTC | CATQGGANVLTF
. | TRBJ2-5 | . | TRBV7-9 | TGTGCCAGCAGCTTAGACTGGAGTAAGGCCCAGTACTTC | CASSLDWSKAQYF
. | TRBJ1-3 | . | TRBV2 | TGTGCCAGCAAGGGCACTTCTGGAAACACCATATATTTT | CASKGTSGNTIYF
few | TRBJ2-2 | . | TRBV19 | TGTGCCAGTAGATCGCAGTCAGAGACCGGGGAGCTGTTTTTT | CASRSQSETGELFF